This TCR beta chain was sequenced in a study of T cell repertoires in cytomegalovirus infection. Across the whole study: CMV epitopes in the study were HLA-C-restricted (recently identified) and HLA-B-restricted (well studied). Public TCR beta signatures indicated both CMV infection and matching HLA type. Broader study findings: HLA-C-restricted CMV-specific TCR beta clonotypes were dominant in the ex vivo response.

The CDR3 consists of 14 residues. Trimming left V 8 bases short and J 8 bases short, with 21 bases between. At least ten counts were recorded for this clonotype. What it binds is not known. TCRdb reprocessed the reads via MiXCR and lists one record per CDR3 protein. Of about 360,000 distinct CDR3 sequences listed, approximately 30% are singletons. The receptor's source is a human donor in good health (CMV status not recorded). Some clones in this sample may be carry-over from other donors' samples. The specimen comprised cultured PBMCs, sampled from culture after CMV antigen stimulation. The chain carries TRBV12-3 or TRBV12-4 and TRBJ1-2; possible D gene TRBD1, 6 bases. The CDR3 sequence is CASGTGGGADGYTF. CDR3 in DNA: TGTGCCAGCGGCACTGGAGGGGGGGCAGACGGCTACACCTTC.